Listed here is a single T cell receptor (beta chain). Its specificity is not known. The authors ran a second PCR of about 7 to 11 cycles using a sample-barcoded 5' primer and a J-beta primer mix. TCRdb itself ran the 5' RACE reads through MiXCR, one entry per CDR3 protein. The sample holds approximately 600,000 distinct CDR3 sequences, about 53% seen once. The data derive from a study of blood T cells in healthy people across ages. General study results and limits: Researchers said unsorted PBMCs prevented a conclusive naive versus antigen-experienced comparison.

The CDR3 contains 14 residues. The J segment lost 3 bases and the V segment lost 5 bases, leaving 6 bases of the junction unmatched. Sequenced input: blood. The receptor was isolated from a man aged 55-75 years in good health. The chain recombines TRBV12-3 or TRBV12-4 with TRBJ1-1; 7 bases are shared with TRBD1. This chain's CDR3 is CASSLGTADTEAFF. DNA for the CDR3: TGTGCCAGCAGTCTCGGGACAGCAGACACTGAAGCTTTCTTT.